The clone carrying this TCR beta chain was seen more than once but under ten times. The antigen remains unidentified. This specimen comes from a study of blood T cells in healthy people across ages. Study outcomes and limitations: Diversity estimates from one million T cells were considered underestimates.

The second PCR ran roughly 6 to 11 cycles with a sample-barcoded 5' primer and J-beta primers. TCRdb re-called the 5' RACE reads through MiXCR, storing one row per CDR3 protein. The profile covers around 1.7 million distinct CDR3 sequences, with 28% appearing a single time and about 7.7% taken by the ten largest. The study drew donors from healthy Caucasian individuals in Russia aged roughly 6 to 90. CDR1 and CDR2 from the germline V gene are SGHTA and FQGNSA. Trimming removed 11 bases from V and 5 bases from J, with 18 bases in between. This CDR3 comprises 13 residues. The J gene is TRBJ2-5, the V gene TRBV7-2; no clear D gene. Sequenced: blood. The TCR originated in a woman between 25 and 40 years old in good health. The CDR3 is CALAWGGGETQYF. CDR3 DNA: TGTGCCCTCGCTTGGGGTGGCGGTGAGACCCAGTACTTC.